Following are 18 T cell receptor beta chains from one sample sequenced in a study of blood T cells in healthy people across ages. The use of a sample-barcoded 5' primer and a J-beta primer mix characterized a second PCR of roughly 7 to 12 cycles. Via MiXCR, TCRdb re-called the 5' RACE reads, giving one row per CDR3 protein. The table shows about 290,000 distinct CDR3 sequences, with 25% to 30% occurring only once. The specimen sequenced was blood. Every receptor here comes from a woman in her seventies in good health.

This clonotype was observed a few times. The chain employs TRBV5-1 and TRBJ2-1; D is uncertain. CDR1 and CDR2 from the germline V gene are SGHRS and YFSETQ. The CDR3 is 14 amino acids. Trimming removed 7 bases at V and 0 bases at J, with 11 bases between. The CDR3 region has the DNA TGCGCCAGCTCAGTCACCCCCTCCTACAATGAGCAGTTCTTC. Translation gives CASSVTPSYNEQFF. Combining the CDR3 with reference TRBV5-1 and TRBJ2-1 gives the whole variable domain KAGVTQTPRYLIKTRGQQVTLSCSPISGHRSVSWYQQTPGQGLQFLFEYFSETQRNKGNFPGRFSGRQFSNSRSEMNVSTLELGDSALYLCASSVTPSYNEQFFGPGTRLTVL.

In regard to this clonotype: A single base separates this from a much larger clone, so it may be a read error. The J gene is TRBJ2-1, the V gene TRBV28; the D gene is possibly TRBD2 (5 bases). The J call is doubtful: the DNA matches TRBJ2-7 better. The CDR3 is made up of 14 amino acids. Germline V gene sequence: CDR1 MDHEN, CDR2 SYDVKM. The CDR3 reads CASSLSSIGYGQYF. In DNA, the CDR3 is TGTGCCAGCAGTTTGTCTAGCATTGGTTACGGGCAGTACTTC.

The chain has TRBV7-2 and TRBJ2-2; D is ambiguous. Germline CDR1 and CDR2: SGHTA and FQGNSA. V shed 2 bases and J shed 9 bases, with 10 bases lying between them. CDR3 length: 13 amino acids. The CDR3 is CASSLSSGRELFF. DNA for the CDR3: TGTGCCAGCAGCTTATCGTCCGGAAGGGAGCTGTTTTTT.

CDR3 DNA sequence: TGTGCCAGCAGCTCGAAGACGGAGAATCAGCCCCAGCATTTT. Protein: CASSSKTENQPQHF. The chain uses TRBV7-2 and TRBJ1-5; D remains unclear. Germline CDR1 reads SGHTA; CDR2 reads FQGNSA. V dropped 4 bases and J dropped 4 bases, with 11 bases sitting between them. The CDR3 has 14 amino acids. Together with reference TRBV7-2 and TRBJ1-5, the CDR3 gives the full variable domain: GAGVSQSPSNKVTEKGKDVELRCDPISGHTALYWYRQSLGQGLEFLIYFQGNSAPDKSGLPSDRFSAERTGGSVSTLTIQRTQQEDSAVYLCASSSKTENQPQHFGDGTRLSIL.

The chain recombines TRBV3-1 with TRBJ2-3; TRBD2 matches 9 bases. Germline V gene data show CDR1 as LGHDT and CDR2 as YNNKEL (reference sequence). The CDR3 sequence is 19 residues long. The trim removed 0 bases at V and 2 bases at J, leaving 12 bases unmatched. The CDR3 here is CASSQEPSGLASHTDTQYF. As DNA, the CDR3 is TGTGCCAGCAGCCAAGAACCCTCGGGACTAGCTTCTCACACAGATACGCAGTATTTT.

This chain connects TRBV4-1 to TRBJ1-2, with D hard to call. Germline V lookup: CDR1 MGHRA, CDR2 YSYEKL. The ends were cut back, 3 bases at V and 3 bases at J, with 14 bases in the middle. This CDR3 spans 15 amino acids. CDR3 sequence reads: CASSHVSLGDYGYTF. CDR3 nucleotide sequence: TGCGCCAGCAGCCACGTTAGCCTCGGAGACTATGGCTACACCTTC.

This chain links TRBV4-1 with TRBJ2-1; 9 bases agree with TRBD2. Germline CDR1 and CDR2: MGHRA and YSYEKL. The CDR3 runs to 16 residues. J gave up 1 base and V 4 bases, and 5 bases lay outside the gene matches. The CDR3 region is CASSRGLAASYNEQFF. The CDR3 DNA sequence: TGCGCCAGCAGCCGGGGACTAGCCGCTTCCTACAATGAGCAGTTCTTC.

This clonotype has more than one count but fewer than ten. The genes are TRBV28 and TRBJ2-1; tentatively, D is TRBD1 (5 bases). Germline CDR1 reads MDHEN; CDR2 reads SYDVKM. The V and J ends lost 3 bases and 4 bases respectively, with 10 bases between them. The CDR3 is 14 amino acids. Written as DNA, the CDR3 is TGTGCCAGCAGTTTGGACACATATTACAATGAGCAGTTCTTC. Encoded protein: CASSLDTYYNEQFF.

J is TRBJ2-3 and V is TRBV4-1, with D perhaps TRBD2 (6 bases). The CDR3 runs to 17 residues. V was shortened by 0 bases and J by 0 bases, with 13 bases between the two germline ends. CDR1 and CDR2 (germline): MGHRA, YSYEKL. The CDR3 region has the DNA TGCGCCAGCAGCCAAGATATGTGGGGGACTAGCACAGATACGCAGTATTTT. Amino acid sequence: CASSQDMWGTSTDTQYF.

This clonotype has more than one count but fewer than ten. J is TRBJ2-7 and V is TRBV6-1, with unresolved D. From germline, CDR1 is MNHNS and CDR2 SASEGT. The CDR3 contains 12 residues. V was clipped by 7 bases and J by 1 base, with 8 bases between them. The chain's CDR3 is CASKIQSYEQYF. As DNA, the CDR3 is TGTGCCAGCAAGATTCAATCCTACGAGCAGTACTTC.

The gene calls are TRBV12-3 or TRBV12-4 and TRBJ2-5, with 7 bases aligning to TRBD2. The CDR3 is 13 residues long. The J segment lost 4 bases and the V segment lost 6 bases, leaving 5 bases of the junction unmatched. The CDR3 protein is CASSKGLLETQYF. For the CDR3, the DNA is TGTGCCAGCAGCAAGGGACTATTAGAGACCCAGTACTTC.

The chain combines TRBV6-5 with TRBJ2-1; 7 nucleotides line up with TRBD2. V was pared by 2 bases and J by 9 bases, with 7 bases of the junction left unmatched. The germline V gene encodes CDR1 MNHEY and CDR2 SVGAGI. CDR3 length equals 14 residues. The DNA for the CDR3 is TGTGCCAGCAGTTACAGCGGCGGGAGCAGTGAGCAGTTCTTC. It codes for CASSYSGGSSEQFF.

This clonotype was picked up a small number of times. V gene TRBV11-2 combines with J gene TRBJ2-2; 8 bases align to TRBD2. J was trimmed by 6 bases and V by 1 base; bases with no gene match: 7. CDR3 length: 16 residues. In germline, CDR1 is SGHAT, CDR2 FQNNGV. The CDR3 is CASSLVPAGEAGELFF. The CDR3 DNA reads TGTGCCAGCAGCTTAGTACCAGCGGGAGAAGCCGGGGAGCTGTTTTTT. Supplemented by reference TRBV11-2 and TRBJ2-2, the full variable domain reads EAGVAQSPRYKIIEKRQSVAFWCNPISGHATLYWYQQILGQGPKLLIQFQNNGVVDDSQLPKDRFSAERLKGVDSTLKIQPAKLEDSAVYLCASSLVPAGEAGELFFGEGSRLTVL.

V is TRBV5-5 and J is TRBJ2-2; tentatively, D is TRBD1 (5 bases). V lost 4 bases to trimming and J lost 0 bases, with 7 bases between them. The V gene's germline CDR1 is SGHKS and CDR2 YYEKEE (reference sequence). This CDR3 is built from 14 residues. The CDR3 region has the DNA TGTGCCAGCAGCCGACAGACGAACACCGGGGAGCTGTTTTTT. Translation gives CASSRQTNTGELFF.

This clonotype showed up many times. The CDR3 loop reads CASSFSGDYYNEQFF. DNA for the CDR3: TGTGCCAGCAGCTTCAGCGGGGATTACTACAATGAGCAGTTCTTC. The J gene is TRBJ2-1, the V gene TRBV7-3; 7 nucleotides agree with TRBD2. Losses at the gene ends were 3 bases for V and 3 bases for J; bases not matched to a gene: 5. Germline V gene sequence: CDR1 SGHTA, CDR2 FQGTGA. This CDR3 has 15 residues.

Written as DNA, the CDR3 is TGTGCCAGCAGCCAGGCGGGGCGCGGCTACACCTTC. Its translation: CASSQAGRGYTF. The rearrangement joins TRBV14 to TRBJ1-2; D perhaps matches TRBD1 (5 bases). Germline loops: CDR1 SGHDN, CDR2 FVKESK. The CDR3 runs 12 residues. Trimming cost V 3 bases and J 8 bases, with 10 bases left between them.

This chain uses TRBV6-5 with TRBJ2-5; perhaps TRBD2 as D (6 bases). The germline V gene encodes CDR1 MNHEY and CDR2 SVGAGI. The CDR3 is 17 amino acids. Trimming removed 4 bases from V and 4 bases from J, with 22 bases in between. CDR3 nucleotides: TGTGCCAGCAGTTTACGAGACGATACTTCCGGGGGAGAGACCCAGTACTTC. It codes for CASSLRDDTSGGETQYF.

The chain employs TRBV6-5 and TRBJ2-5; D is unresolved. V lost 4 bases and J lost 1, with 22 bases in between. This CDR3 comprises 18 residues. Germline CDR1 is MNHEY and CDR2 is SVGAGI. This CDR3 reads CASSSSNPANLVQETQYF. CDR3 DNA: TGTGCCAGCAGTTCCTCTAACCCAGCGAACCTAGTCCAAGAGACCCAGTACTTC.